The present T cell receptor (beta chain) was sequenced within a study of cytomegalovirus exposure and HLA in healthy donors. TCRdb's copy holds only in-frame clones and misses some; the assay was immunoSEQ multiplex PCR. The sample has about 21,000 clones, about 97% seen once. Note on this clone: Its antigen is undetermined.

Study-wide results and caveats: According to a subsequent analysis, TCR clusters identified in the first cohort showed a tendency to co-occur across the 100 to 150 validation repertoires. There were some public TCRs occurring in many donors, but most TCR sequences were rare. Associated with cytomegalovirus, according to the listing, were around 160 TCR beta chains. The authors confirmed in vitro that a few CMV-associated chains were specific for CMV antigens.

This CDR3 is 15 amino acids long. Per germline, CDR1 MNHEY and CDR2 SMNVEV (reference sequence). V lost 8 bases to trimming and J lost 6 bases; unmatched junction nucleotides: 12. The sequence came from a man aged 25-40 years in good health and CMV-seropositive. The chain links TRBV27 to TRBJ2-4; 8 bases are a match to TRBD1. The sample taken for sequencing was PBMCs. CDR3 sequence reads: CASAKGAGGRNIQYF. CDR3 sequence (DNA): TGTGCCAGCGCTAAGGGGGCAGGGGGCAGAAACATTCAGTACTTC.